The 16 T cell receptor beta chains listed next were all sequenced from one sample in a study of T cell responses to AZD1222 COVID-19 vaccine. TCRdb's table, derived via immunoSEQ multiplex PCR, lists solely in-frame clones and lacks some. The sample holds some 120,000 clones; 85% to 95% are singletons and the top ten take approximately 3.1%. The sample here was peripheral blood, taken on day 0 of AZD1222 vaccination. The receptor source for this set is an adult in good health.

The gene calls are TRBV6-5 and TRBJ1-1; no definite D call. There are 14 residues in the CDR3. From germline, CDR1 is MNHEY and CDR2 SVGAGI. Trimming removed 0 bases from V and 0 bases from J, with 5 bases in between. This CDR3 is CASSYSSLNTEAFF. CDR3 DNA: TGTGCCAGCAGTTACTCGAGCCTGAACACTGAAGCTTTCTTT.

The chain uses TRBV3-1 (or the pseudogene TRBV3-2) and TRBJ1-4; 7 nucleotides line up with TRBD1. V trimming: 3 bases; J trimming: 7 bases; junction bases outside the gene matches: 8. This CDR3 region has 15 residues. Germline-derived CDR1 and CDR2 are LGHDT and YNNKEL (reference sequence). CDR3 in amino acids: CASSQTGYRGEKLFF. The CDR3 DNA follows: TGTGCCAGCAGCCAGACAGGGTATAGGGGTGAAAAACTGTTTTTT.

V usage is TRBV19 and J usage is TRBJ2-7; 10 nucleotides agree with TRBD2. Germline V lookup: CDR1 LNHDA, CDR2 SQIVND (reference sequence). J lost 2 bases, V lost 3 bases, and 1 base had no gene match. This CDR3 has 14 amino acids. The CDR3 is CASSILAGAYEQYF. CDR3 sequence (DNA): TGTGCCAGTAGTATCCTAGCGGGAGCCTACGAGCAGTACTTC.

The genes are TRBV19 and TRBJ1-1; D is possibly TRBD1 (6 bases). Trimming left V 3 bases short and J 1 base short, with 9 bases between. The CDR3 consists of 14 residues. Germline CDR1 and CDR2: LNHDA and SQIVND (reference sequence). The CDR3 protein is CASSIQGGNTEAFF. DNA of the CDR3: TGTGCCAGTAGTATTCAAGGGGGGAACACTGAAGCTTTCTTT.

The chain joins TRBV28 to TRBJ1-5; 9 positions agree with TRBD1. CDR1 is MDHEN and CDR2 is SYDVKM in the germline V gene. The J segment lost 7 bases and the V segment lost 4 bases, leaving 8 bases of the junction unmatched. CDR3 length: 15 amino acids. This chain's CDR3 is CASSSGQGGEQPQHF. DNA of the CDR3: TGTGCCAGCAGTTCGGGACAGGGAGGAGAACAGCCCCAGCATTTT.

The rearrangement joins TRBV9 to TRBJ2-7; D is possibly TRBD1 (5 bases). The V end was cut by 1 base, the J end by 1 base, with 12 bases between. CDR1 and CDR2 (germline): SGDLS, YYNGEE. This CDR3 is 15 amino acids long. The CDR3 reads CASSVSTGYSYEQYF. The CDR3 DNA follows: TGTGCCAGCAGCGTATCTACAGGCTATTCCTACGAGCAGTACTTC. Using reference TRBV9 and TRBJ2-7 for the parts outside the CDR3, the full variable domain is DSGVTQTPKHLITATGQRVTLRCSPRSGDLSVYWYQQSLDQGLQFLIQYYNGEERAKGNILERFSAQQFPDLHSELNLSSLELGDSALYFCASSVSTGYSYEQYFGPGTRLTVT.

V usage is TRBV11-2 and J usage is TRBJ2-2, with TRBD2 matching 7 bases. The CDR3 is made up of 16 amino acids. Germline values: CDR1 SGHAT, CDR2 FQNNGV. J lost 2 bases, V lost 5 bases, and 8 bases had no gene match. This CDR3 is CASSPLSGANTGELFF. The CDR3 coding sequence is TGTGCCAGCAGCCCACTCAGCGGGGCCAACACCGGGGAGCTGTTTTTT. Together with reference TRBV11-2 and TRBJ2-2, the CDR3 gives the full variable domain: EAGVAQSPRYKIIEKRQSVAFWCNPISGHATLYWYQQILGQGPKLLIQFQNNGVVDDSQLPKDRFSAERLKGVDSTLKIQPAKLEDSAVYLCASSPLSGANTGELFFGEGSRLTVL.

The CDR3 nucleotides read TGTGCCAGCAGCCCGCGGGGCAGATCCAATCAGCCCCAGCATTTT. It specifies CASSPRGRSNQPQHF. V and J are TRBV14 and TRBJ1-5; TRBD1 is a possible D gene (5 bases). There are 15 residues in the CDR3. The V gene's germline CDR1 is SGHDN and CDR2 FVKESK. The germline V and J ends were trimmed by 4 bases and 3 bases, with 13 bases remaining between them.

The chain combines TRBV5-1 with TRBJ2-6, with D perhaps TRBD1 (6 bases). CDR3 length equals 16 residues. In germline, CDR1 is SGHRS, CDR2 YFSETQ. V lost 1 base to trimming and J lost 0 bases, with 8 bases between them. Here the CDR3 reads CASSLTGNSGANVLTF. The DNA of the CDR3 is TGCGCCAGCAGCTTGACAGGGAACTCTGGGGCCAACGTCCTGACTTTC.

V gene TRBV28 combines with J gene TRBJ2-6; D might be TRBD2 (5 bases). This CDR3 contains 16 residues. The germline V and J ends were trimmed by 6 bases and 0 bases, with 12 bases remaining between them. Germline CDR1 is MDHEN and CDR2 is SYDVKM. The CDR3 DNA is TGTGCCAGCAGCAAAACTGGGAGCTCTGGGGCCAACGTCCTGACTTTC. Amino acid sequence: CASSKTGSSGANVLTF. The full variable domain, its missing parts supplied by reference TRBV28 and TRBJ2-6, is DVKVTQSSRYLVKRTGEKVFLECVQDMDHENMFWYRQDPGLGLRLIYFSYDVKMKEKGDIPEGYSVSREKKERFSLILESASTNQTSMYLCASSKTGSSGANVLTFGAGSRLTVL.

The chain uses TRBV10-1 and TRBJ1-2, with D possibly matching TRBD1 (5 bases). Per the germline V gene, CDR1 is WNHNN and CDR2 is SYGVQD (reference sequence). The CDR3 sequence is 14 residues long. V was cut by 2 bases and J by 0 bases, with 7 bases left in between. The CDR3 spells CASSETGSNYGYTF. CDR3 DNA: TGCGCCAGCAGTGAGACAGGTTCTAACTATGGCTACACCTTC.

The rearrangement uses TRBV6-1 and TRBJ2-5; no definite D call. This CDR3 spans 15 amino acids. Germline V gives CDR1 MNHNS, CDR2 SASEGT. V lost 0 bases and J lost 4, with 12 bases in between. CDR3 nucleotides: TGTGCCAGCAGTGAAGCTTATCTGACTTCAGAGACCCAGTACTTC. Protein product: CASSEAYLTSETQYF.

The V call is TRBV5-4, the J call TRBJ2-2, with TRBD2 identical over 12 bases. Germline values: CDR1 SGHNT, CDR2 YYREEE (reference sequence). This CDR3 is 19 amino acids long. The V segment lost 0 bases and the J segment 4 bases; nucleotides outside the gene matches: 10. In DNA form, the CDR3 reads TGTGCCAGCAGCTTGGCACGGTCTAGCGGGAGGGCCTCCACCGGGGAGCTGTTTTTT. This encodes CASSLARSSGRASTGELFF. Supplemented by reference TRBV5-4 and TRBJ2-2, the full variable domain reads ETGVTQSPTHLIKTRGQQVTLRCSSQSGHNTVSWYQQALGQGPQFIFQYYREEENGRGNFPPRFSGLQFPNYSSELNVNALELDDSALYLCASSLARSSGRASTGELFFGEGSRLTVL.

The chain carries TRBV6-6 and TRBJ1-2; unclear D gene. CDR1 is MNHNY, CDR2 SVGAGI, per germline (reference sequence). This CDR3 comprises 12 residues. Trimming shortened V by 6 bases and J by 7 bases, and 12 bases separated the two germline ends. CDR3 region: CASSVWQGGYTF. CDR3 in DNA: TGTGCCAGCAGCGTCTGGCAAGGTGGCTACACCTTC.

This rearrangement joins TRBV6-4 to TRBJ1-1, with D maybe TRBD1 (5 bases). Deletions cut 3 bases from V and 0 bases from J, with 17 bases between. CDR1 MRHNA and CDR2 SNTAGT come from the germline V gene. CDR3 length: 17 residues. CDR3 sequence (DNA): TGTGCCAGCAGTGAAGGTACCGGGGGGTATTTGAACACTGAAGCTTTCTTT. Its translation is CASSEGTGGYLNTEAFF.

The chain employs TRBV6-2 or TRBV6-3 and TRBJ1-2; no definite D call. V lost 2 bases and J 2 bases, leaving 6 bases between the germline ends. The CDR3 sequence is 13 residues long. Germline V CDR1 and CDR2: MNHEY, SVGEGT. The DNA for the CDR3 is TGTGCCAGCAGTTACAAAGGGAACTATGGCTACACCTTC. It is translated as CASSYKGNYGYTF.